This entry lists 10 T cell receptor beta chains sequenced from one sample in a study of T-cell memory formation after mild COVID-19. TCRdb re-called the 5' RACE reads with MiXCR, one entry per CDR3 protein. In the table there are around 340,000 distinct CDR3 sequences, about 15% of which are singletons. Sequenced input: PBMCs or a T cell subset sorted from them (not recorded which). These receptors all stem from a man between 18 and 35 years old who had mild COVID-19 (a few samples of this study predate the infection). Cell type and time point are not known.

The chain recombines TRBV29-1 with TRBJ2-5; D gene unclear. Trimming removed 6 bases at V and 5 bases at J, with 13 bases between. The CDR3 has 12 amino acids. Germline-derived CDR1 and CDR2 are SQVTM and ANQGSEA. CDR3 in DNA: TGCAGCGTGGCCACCCCCTGGGAGACCCAGTACTTC. The encoded protein is CSVATPWETQYF.

This clonotype was detected many times. This chain uses TRBV4-2 with TRBJ2-3; D gene unclear. Deletions cut 0 bases from V and 4 bases from J, with 5 bases between. The CDR3 extends over 13 amino acids. CDR1 LGHNA and CDR2 YNFKEQ come from the germline V gene. The CDR3: CASSQDLADTQYF. In DNA, the CDR3 is TGTGCCAGCAGCCAAGATCTTGCAGATACGCAGTATTTT.

In this sample, this clonotype turned up a few times. The V call is TRBV5-4, the J call TRBJ2-5, with D tentatively TRBD1 (6 bases). The CDR3 totals 14 residues. Germline V gene sequence: CDR1 SGHNT, CDR2 YYREEE (reference sequence). With 4 bases removed from V and 0 bases from J, the gap between germline ends came to 10 bases. The CDR3, as DNA: TGTGCCAGCAGCGAGAGGGGGTACCAAGAGACCCAGTACTTC. Translated, it gives CASSERGYQETQYF.

The V gene is TRBV12-3 or TRBV12-4, the J gene TRBJ1-1; D remains ambiguous. V was pared by 1 base and J by 7 bases, with 7 bases between. The CDR3 has 12 amino acids. The CDR3 nucleotides read TGTGCCAGCAGTTTAGAGGGCTTTGAAGCTTTCTTT. Translation: CASSLEGFEAFF.

The chain joins TRBV7-9 to TRBJ2-6; tentatively, D is TRBD1 or TRBD2 (5 bases each). V was trimmed by 2 bases and J by 1 base, leaving 9 bases between them. The germline gives CDR1 SEHNR, CDR2 FQNEAQ (reference sequence). CDR3 length equals 16 residues. The CDR3 DNA sequence: TGTGCCAGCAGCTTATTGTGGGGGTCTGGGGCCAACGTCCTGACTTTC. Its translation: CASSLLWGSGANVLTF.

This clonotype occurred a few times. The chain recombines TRBV4-3 with TRBJ1-3; a possible D gene is TRBD1 (5 bases). The CDR3 totals 16 residues. The germline V and J ends were trimmed by 4 bases and 4 bases, with 17 bases remaining between them. CDR1 and CDR2 from the germline V gene are LGHNA and YSLEER. CDR3 region: CASSPNQGLQGNTIYF. The CDR3 nucleotides read TGCGCCAGCAGCCCAAACCAGGGACTGCAAGGAAACACCATATATTTT.

V usage is TRBV9 and J usage is TRBJ2-5; 7 bases are a match to TRBD1. The CDR3 runs to 16 residues. J gave up 5 bases and V 0 bases, and 10 bases lay outside the gene matches. Germline V CDR1 and CDR2: SGDLS, YYNGEE. The CDR3 DNA sequence: TGTGCCAGCAGCGTAGCTCCAGGGGGACCTGGGGAGACCCAGTACTTC. It translates to CASSVAPGGPGETQYF.

The V and J genes are TRBV7-2 and TRBJ2-7; TRBD2 agrees at 12 bases. CDR1 is SGHTA, CDR2 FQGNSA, per germline. This CDR3 is 15 amino acids long. J gave up 0 bases and V 6 bases, and 3 bases lay outside the gene matches. CDR3 nucleotides: TGTGCCAGCAGTCGGACTAGCGGGGCCTCCTACGAGCAGTACTTC. Amino acids: CASSRTSGASYEQYF.

The CDR3 nucleotides are TGCGCCAGCAGCTGGGGGACGGGCGTCATCCGTGAAGCTTTCTTT. Its protein is CASSWGTGVIREAFF. The rearrangement links TRBV4-3 to TRBJ1-1, with a weak D call TRBD1 (5 bases). The ends were cut back, 5 bases at V and 7 bases at J, with 20 bases in the middle. There are 15 residues in the CDR3. Per germline, CDR1 LGHNA and CDR2 YSLEER.

This chain uses TRBV4-1 with TRBJ1-1; D is uncertain. Germline CDR1 is MGHRA and CDR2 is YSYEKL. CDR3 length equals 15 residues. Trimming removed 0 bases from V and 6 bases from J, with 14 bases in between. CDR3 sequence: CASSQDRPHVAEAFF. In nucleotides, the CDR3 is TGCGCCAGCAGCCAAGACCGGCCTCACGTGGCTGAAGCTTTCTTT.